One T cell receptor beta chain is described in this entry. The antigen is undetermined. Only in-frame clones appear in the TCRdb table, and some are missing; sequencing was by immunoSEQ multiplex PCR. This sample has roughly 67,000 clones, with 84% found just once. This entry is derived from a study of T cells in localized non-small cell lung cancer. Study-level findings and limits: Heterogeneity cannot be ruled out, as sequencing used one tumor region only. Uninvolved neighboring lung showed the greatest T cell clonality, exceeding tumor.

The germline V gene encodes CDR1 LGHNA and CDR2 YNFKEQ. Losses at the gene ends were 1 base for V and 5 bases for J; bases not matched to a gene: 6. The CDR3 length is 15 residues. The sample consisted of peripheral blood, taken before any cancer treatment. The V call is TRBV4-2, the J call TRBJ2-3; 7 nucleotides line up with TRBD1. The TCR originated in a female donor older than 55 with stage I lung adenocarcinoma. CDR3 sequence: CASSQVEGAGDTQYF. As DNA, the CDR3 is TGTGCCAGCAGCCAAGTAGAGGGGGCGGGAGATACGCAGTATTTT.